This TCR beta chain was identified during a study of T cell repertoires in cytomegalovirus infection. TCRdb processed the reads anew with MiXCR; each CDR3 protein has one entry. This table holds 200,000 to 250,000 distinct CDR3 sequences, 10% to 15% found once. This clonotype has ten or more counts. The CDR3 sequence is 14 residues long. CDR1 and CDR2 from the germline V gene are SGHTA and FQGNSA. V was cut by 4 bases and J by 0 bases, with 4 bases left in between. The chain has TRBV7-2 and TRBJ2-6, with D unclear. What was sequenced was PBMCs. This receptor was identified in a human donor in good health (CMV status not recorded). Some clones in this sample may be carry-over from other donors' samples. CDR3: CASSSNSGANVLTF. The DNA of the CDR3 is TGTGCCAGCAGCTCTAACTCTGGGGCCAACGTCCTGACTTTC.